Below, 10 T cell receptor beta chains from the same sample are listed, as sequenced in a study of blood T cell repertoires in COVID-19. Profiling relied on immunoSEQ multiplex PCR, and the TCRdb table lists in-frame clones only, not all of them. The sample carries a few hundred thousand clones, about 83% recorded once. Sequences were obtained from peripheral blood. All receptors come from a woman aged 50 to 60 with acute or convalescent COVID-19.

The V gene is TRBV6-1, the J gene TRBJ1-2, with D tentatively TRBD1 (5 bases). Per germline, CDR1 MNHNS and CDR2 SASEGT. The CDR3 sequence is 15 residues long. Trimming removed 2 bases from V and 5 bases from J, with 15 bases in between. The CDR3 region has the DNA TGTGCCAGCAGTGAAAGTGTGGGAGGGGATTATGGCTACACCTTC. Its protein is CASSESVGGDYGYTF.

This rearrangement joins TRBV24-1 to TRBJ2-1; D might be TRBD1 (7 bases). The germline V and J ends were trimmed by 11 bases and 8 bases, with 21 bases remaining between them. The CDR3 sequence is 14 residues long. Germline values: CDR1 KGHDR, CDR2 SFDVKD. The CDR3 DNA reads as TGTGCCAGTTGGACAGGAGGGGCAGAGGATGAGCAGTTCTTC. This gives the protein CASWTGGAEDEQFF.

The chain has TRBV6-1 and TRBJ2-7, with 11 bases lining up with TRBD1. V was clipped by 3 bases and J by 3 bases; unmatched bases: 7. Germline lookup yields CDR1 MNHNS and CDR2 SASEGT. The CDR3 contains 16 residues. CDR3 nucleotide sequence: TGTGCCAGCAGTGAGGGCTTCGGGACAGGGGGCTACGAGCAGTACTTC. It codes for CASSEGFGTGGYEQYF.

The V call is TRBV10-2, the J call TRBJ2-7; D gene uncertain. Germline V CDR1 and CDR2: WSHSY, SAAADI. The CDR3 is made up of 13 amino acids. The V end was cut by 5 bases, the J end by 3 bases, with 11 bases between. The CDR3 loop reads CASSLQPRYEQYF. CDR3 nucleotides: TGCGCCAGCAGTTTACAGCCCCGCTACGAGCAGTACTTC.

V usage is TRBV5-1 and J usage is TRBJ1-3; 7 nucleotides align to TRBD1. V shed 3 bases, J shed 4 bases, and the junction held 1 base outside the gene matches. Germline values: CDR1 SGHRS, CDR2 YFSETQ. CDR3 size: 13 residues. The CDR3 region is CASSSDRGNTIYF. CDR3 DNA sequence: TGCGCCAGCAGCTCGGACAGGGGAAACACCATATATTTT.

V gene TRBV15 combines with J gene TRBJ1-1; the match to TRBD1 covers 7 bases. Losses at the gene ends were 2 bases for V and 1 base for J; bases not matched to a gene: 4. Germline loops: CDR1 LNHNV, CDR2 YYDKDF (reference sequence). The CDR3 runs 15 residues. This chain's CDR3 is CATSRLGQTNTEAFF. For the CDR3, the DNA is TGTGCCACCAGCAGACTGGGACAGACGAACACTGAAGCTTTCTTT.

The V call is TRBV10-3, the J call TRBJ1-5; TRBD1 matches at 8 bases. There are 14 residues in the CDR3. V dropped 6 bases and J dropped 5; count of bases not matched to a gene: 6. Germline V gene sequence: CDR1 ENHRY, CDR2 SYGVKD. This chain's CDR3 is CAISWTGQDQPQHF. As DNA, the CDR3 is TGTGCCATCAGCTGGACAGGGCAGGATCAGCCCCAGCATTTT.

The CDR3 coding sequence is TGTGCCAGCAGCTTCTCCAGTCCTTATAGCAATCAGCCCCAGCATTTT. Its protein is CASSFSSPYSNQPQHF. The V and J genes are TRBV7-2 and TRBJ1-5; D unresolved. The germline V and J ends were trimmed by 3 bases and 0 bases, with 12 bases remaining between them. This CDR3 has 16 amino acids. Germline V gene data show CDR1 as SGHTA and CDR2 as FQGNSA.

The chain carries TRBV9 and TRBJ1-6; D uncertain. Germline CDR1 reads SGDLS; CDR2 reads YYNGEE. CDR3 length: 15 residues. Trimming cost V 0 bases and J 3 bases, with 7 bases left between them. Here the CDR3 DNA reads TGTGCCAGCAGCGTAGCGGGAGGCTATAATTCACCCCTCCACTTT. Protein product: CASSVAGGYNSPLHF.

The chain carries TRBV29-1 and TRBJ2-3, with a tentative D call TRBD1 (5 bases). Germline V gene lookup returns CDR1 SQVTM and CDR2 ANQGSEA. The CDR3 has 12 residues. The V end lost 4 bases, the J end lost 4 bases, and 9 bases lay between the germline ends. The DNA for the CDR3 is TGCAGCGTTGCAGCAGGGCCAGATACGCAGTATTTT. Residues: CSVAAGPDTQYF.